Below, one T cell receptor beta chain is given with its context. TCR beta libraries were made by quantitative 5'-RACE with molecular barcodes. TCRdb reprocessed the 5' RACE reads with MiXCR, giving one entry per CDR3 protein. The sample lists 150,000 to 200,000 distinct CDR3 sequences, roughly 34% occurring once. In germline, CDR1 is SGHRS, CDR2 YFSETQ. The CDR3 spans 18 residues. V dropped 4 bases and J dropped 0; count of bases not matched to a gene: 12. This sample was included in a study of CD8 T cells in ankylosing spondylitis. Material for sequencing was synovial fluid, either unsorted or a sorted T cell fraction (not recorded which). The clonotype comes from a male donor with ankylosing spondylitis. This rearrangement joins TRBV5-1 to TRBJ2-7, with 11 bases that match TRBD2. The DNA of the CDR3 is TGCGCCAGCAGCCAACGTCTAGCGGGGGGCCGTAACTCCTACGAGCAGTACTTC. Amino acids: CASSQRLAGGRNSYEQYF.